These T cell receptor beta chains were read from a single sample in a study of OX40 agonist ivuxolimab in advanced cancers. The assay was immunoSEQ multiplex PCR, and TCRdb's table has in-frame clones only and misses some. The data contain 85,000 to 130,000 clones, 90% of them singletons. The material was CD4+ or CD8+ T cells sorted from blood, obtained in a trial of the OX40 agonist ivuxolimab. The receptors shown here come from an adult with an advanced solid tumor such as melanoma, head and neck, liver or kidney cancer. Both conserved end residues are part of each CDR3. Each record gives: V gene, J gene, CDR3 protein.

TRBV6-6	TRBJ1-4	CASSYQGQGTEKLFF
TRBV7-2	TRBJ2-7	CASARTSVGGAGEQYF
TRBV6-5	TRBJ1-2	CASSLRDRGYGYTF
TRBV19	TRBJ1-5	CASSIRDPLNQPQHF
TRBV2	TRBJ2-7	CASSVWERSYEQYF
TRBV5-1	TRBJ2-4	CASSLGQGIQYF
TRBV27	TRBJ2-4	CASSFSNGAVQYF
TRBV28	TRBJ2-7	CASTGPLLDEQYF
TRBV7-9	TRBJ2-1	CASSLGVNEQFF
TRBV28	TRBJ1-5	CASSTGGNQPQHF
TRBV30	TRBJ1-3	CAWSRAAGNTIYF
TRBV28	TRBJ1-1	CASSSDVRVRNTEAFF
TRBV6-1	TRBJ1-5	CASTPLDTEGQPQHF
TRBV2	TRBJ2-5	CAISRDGETQYF
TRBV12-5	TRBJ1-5	CASGSSGGNQPQHF
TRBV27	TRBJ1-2	CASSPGTGPNYGYTF
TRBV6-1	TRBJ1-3	CASSEARTGGNTIYF
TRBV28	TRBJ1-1	CASSLLGIWPMNTEAFF
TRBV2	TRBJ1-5	CASDSGYNQPQHF
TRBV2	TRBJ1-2	CASSEDGLYGYTF
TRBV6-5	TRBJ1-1	CASSYSGLGMNTEAFF
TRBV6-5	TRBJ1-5	CASSSGDRGNQPQHF
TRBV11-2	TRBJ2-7	CASSPPSGESYEQYF
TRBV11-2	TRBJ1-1	CASSLGEVGEAFF
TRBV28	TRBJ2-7	CASSLDAVRYEQYF
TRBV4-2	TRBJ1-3	CASSRGTLFGNTIYF
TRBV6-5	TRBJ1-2	CASNKFGDNYGYTF
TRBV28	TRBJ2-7	CASSYGGSSYEQYF
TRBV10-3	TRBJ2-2	CAISDAGNTGELFF
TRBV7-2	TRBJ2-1	CASSSFGSSYNEQFF
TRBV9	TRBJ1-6	CASSVLVYNSPLHF
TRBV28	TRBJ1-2	CATGQGPKGGYTF
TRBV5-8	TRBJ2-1	CASSLYRQVEQFF
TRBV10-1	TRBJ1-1	CASRRGADTEAFF
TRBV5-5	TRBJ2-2	CASSQGLAGTFTGELFF
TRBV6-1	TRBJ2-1	CASRTGSQSYNEQFF
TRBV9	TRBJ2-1	CASSVGPSSYNEQFF
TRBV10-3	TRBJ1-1	CAISERDSPNTEAFF
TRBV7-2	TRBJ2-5	CASSPTGLGETQYF
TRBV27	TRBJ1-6	CASGGWGYNSPLHF
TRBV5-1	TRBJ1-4	CASSLEGAWVAEKLFF
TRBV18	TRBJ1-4	CASSRSRGVEKLFF
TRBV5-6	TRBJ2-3	CASSLIMITGRGADTQYF
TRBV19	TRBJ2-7	CASSLLVGSTYEQYF
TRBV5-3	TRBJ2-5	CASFRVAGGKETQYF
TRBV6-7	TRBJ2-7	CASSSFPGTGEEEQYF
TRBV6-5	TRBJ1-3	CASSNDGGNTIYF
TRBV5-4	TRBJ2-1	CASSLGQGGNEQFF